This record concerns one T cell receptor (beta chain) sequence. This CDR3 has 16 residues. Trimming left V 5 bases short and J 3 bases short, with 19 bases between. CDR1 and CDR2 (germline): MNHNY, SVGAGI (reference sequence). Original processing notes: For nucleated cells, counts were estimated from reference gene primer amplification. Clones were read by immunoSEQ multiplex PCR, and TCRdb kept only the in-frame ones, dropping some. From that table come the V and J calls and clone size; the DNA was used to work out D and trimming. The sample includes 65,000 to 95,000 clones, around four fifths of them seen just once. These data are taken from a study of blood T cell repertoires in COVID-19. Study context: Spain, Italy and the United States supplied samples that represented acute and convalescent COVID-19. PBMCs, B-cell-depleted T cells, or T cells provided the cDNA or gDNA that made up the material.

Sequenced material: peripheral blood. The clonotype was recovered from an older man with active or convalescent COVID-19. V gene TRBV6-6 combines with J gene TRBJ1-1; no reliable D call. The CDR3 protein is CASSRPSWQADTEAFF. The CDR3 bases are TGTGCCAGCAGTAGACCGTCCTGGCAGGCCGACACTGAAGCTTTCTTT.